Presented here are 19 T cell receptor beta chains from one specimen sequenced in a study of CD8+CD57+ T cells in acquired aplastic anemia. All patients picked for sequencing had shown, by flow cytometry, an expansion of CD8+CD57+ cells. TCR beta VDJ and CDR3 profiles were obtained from a genomic DNA template. TCRdb redid the calling of the reads with MiXCR, one entry per CDR3 protein. The repertoire consists of 200,000 to 250,000 distinct CDR3 sequences, with roughly two thirds occurring once and the leading ten covering roughly 61%. The material sequenced was sorted CD4+, CD8+, or CD8+CD57+ T cells (not recorded which) from PBMCs. The receptors stem from a human donor with aplastic anemia.

The gene calls are TRBV11-2 and TRBJ2-7; 7 bases agree with TRBD2. V lost 8 bases, J lost 0 bases, and 7 bases stayed unmatched. Germline assignment: CDR1 SGHAT and CDR2 FQNNGV. This CDR3 spans 14 amino acids. CDR3 loop: CASRSASGSYEQYF. The CDR3 region has the DNA TGTGCCAGCCGCTCCGCTAGCGGCTCCTACGAGCAGTACTTC. Complete variable domain (other parts from reference TRBV11-2 and TRBJ2-7): EAGVAQSPRYKIIEKRQSVAFWCNPISGHATLYWYQQILGQGPKLLIQFQNNGVVDDSQLPKDRFSAERLKGVDSTLKIQPAKLEDSAVYLCASRSASGSYEQYFGPGTRLTVT.

The gene calls are TRBV10-3 and TRBJ2-3; 9 positions match TRBD2. Germline V gene data show CDR1 as ENHRY and CDR2 as SYGVKD. Trimming cost V 6 bases and J 2 bases; bases outside gene matches: 3. The length of the CDR3 is 14 residues. As DNA, the CDR3 is TGTGCCATCAGATTAGCGGGGGACACAGATACGCAGTATTTT. It codes for CAIRLAGDTDTQYF.

This clonotype was seen a few times. V is TRBV20-1 and J is TRBJ1-6, with TRBD1 matching over 10 bases. V shed 5 bases, J shed 10 bases, and the junction held 8 bases outside the gene matches. Per the germline V gene, CDR1 is DFQATT and CDR2 is SNEGSKA (reference sequence). The CDR3 consists of 14 residues. CDR3 bases: TGCAGTGCTTCCCTCCGGGACAGGGGCTCACCCCTCCACTTT. It translates to CSASLRDRGSPLHF.

The chain links TRBV29-1 to TRBJ2-6; D may match TRBD1 or TRBD2 (6 bases each). This CDR3 has 18 amino acids. Trimming removed 6 bases at V and 2 bases at J, with 23 bases between. Per germline, CDR1 SQVTM and CDR2 ANQGSEA. CDR3 in amino acids: CSVTTLGGPDAGANVLTF. The CDR3 region has the DNA TGCAGCGTGACGACGTTGGGGGGCCCTGACGCTGGGGCCAACGTCCTGACTTTC. The entire variable domain, with the rest obtained from reference TRBV29-1 and TRBJ2-6, is as follows: SAVISQKPSRDICQRGTSLTIQCQVDSQVTMMFWYRQQPGQSLTLIATANQGSEATYESGFVIDKFPISRPNLTFSTLTVSNMSPEDSSIYLCSVTTLGGPDAGANVLTFGAGSRLTVL.

This clonotype was observed a few times. This chain joins TRBV2 and TRBJ1-6; 7 nucleotides match TRBD1. Germline V gene sequence: CDR1 SNHLY, CDR2 FYNNEI. Losses at the gene ends were 7 bases for V and 10 bases for J; bases not matched to a gene: 13. This CDR3 has 15 amino acids. The chain's CDR3 is CASMVVTTRGSPLHF. The CDR3 DNA reads as TGTGCCAGCATGGTCGTTACTACCAGGGGGTCACCCCTCCACTTT.

The chain carries TRBV2 and TRBJ2-1, with 9 nucleotides matching TRBD1. The CDR3 is 14 residues long. The V gene's germline CDR1 is SNHLY and CDR2 FYNNEI. V lost 7 bases, J lost 8 bases, and 9 bases stayed unmatched. CDR3 nucleotide sequence: TGTGCCAGCACCCCGGGACAGGGATGGGATGAGCAGTTCTTC. Its translation is CASTPGQGWDEQFF.

A few counts support this clonotype. The chain uses TRBV24-1 and TRBJ2-1; weak D call: TRBD1 (7 bases). Germline V gene sequence: CDR1 KGHDR, CDR2 SFDVKD. V lost 0 bases, J lost 7 bases, and 9 bases lay in between. This CDR3 is 14 amino acids long. The CDR3 region has the DNA TGTGCCACCAGTGATTTGGCAGGGGGGAATGAGCAGTTCTTC. This encodes CATSDLAGGNEQFF.

The chain is built from TRBV2 and TRBJ1-2; tentatively, D is TRBD1 (6 bases). V was trimmed by 6 bases and J by 8 bases, leaving 25 bases between them. Germline V gene sequence: CDR1 SNHLY, CDR2 FYNNEI. The CDR3 sequence is 16 residues long. The DNA of the CDR3 is TGTGCCAGCAGGGAACAGGGAACGGGGACTATGAGGGGCTACACCTTC. This encodes CASREQGTGTMRGYTF.

The table lists this clonotype with many counts. V usage is TRBV12-3 or TRBV12-4 and J usage is TRBJ1-2, with 9 nucleotides matching TRBD1. Trimming removed 4 bases from V and 4 bases from J; junction bases left unmatched: 7. The CDR3 has 15 amino acids. CDR3 region: CASSWQTGGGYGYTF. The CDR3 nucleotides are TGTGCCAGCAGTTGGCAAACAGGGGGCGGCTATGGCTACACCTTC.

V usage is TRBV5-6 and J usage is TRBJ1-5; D is unresolved. Germline values: CDR1 SGHDT, CDR2 YYEEEE. This CDR3 region has 14 residues. Trimming pared 2 bases from V and 6 bases from J, leaving 12 bases between. CDR3 region: CASSFGQRGQPQHF. The CDR3 DNA sequence: TGTGCCAGCAGCTTTGGGCAACGGGGTCAGCCCCAGCATTTT.

The V call is TRBV10-3, the J call TRBJ2-2; 7 bases are a match to TRBD1. The CDR3 totals 13 residues. V lost 4 bases to trimming and J lost 6 bases; unmatched junction nucleotides: 2. The germline V gene has CDR1 ENHRY and CDR2 SYGVKD. The DNA for the CDR3 is TGTGCCATCAGTGGTACAGGGGCCGGGGAGCTGTTTTTT. This sequence encodes CAISGTGAGELFF.

This chain joins TRBV20-1 and TRBJ2-7; 11 bases are shared with TRBD1. CDR3 length equals 14 residues. Germline V CDR1 and CDR2: DFQATT, SNEGSKA (reference sequence). V lost 6 bases, J lost 5 bases, and 9 bases stayed unmatched. The CDR3 coding sequence is TGCAGTGCAAATTCGGGACAGGGGGGTAACGAGCAGTACTTC. Its protein product is CSANSGQGGNEQYF.

As regards this clonotype: One junction end does not reproduce the germline sequence, and a read error may be involved. The rearrangement links TRBV5-1 to TRBJ2-3; D ambiguous. Germline CDR1 reads SGHRS; CDR2 reads YFSETQ. This CDR3 has 15 residues. DNA of the CDR3: TGTGCCAGCAGACCAGAAGGGCTAAGCACAGATACGCAGTATTTT. Its protein product is CASRPEGLSTDTQYF.

This clonotype has a count of ten or more. Here the CDR3 DNA reads TGTGCCAGCAGTTACTCTTGGGGGGATGAGAGGTCGAACGAGCAGTACTTC. It encodes CASSYSWGDERSNEQYF. The chain employs TRBV6-5 and TRBJ2-7, with D perhaps matching TRBD2 (6 bases). The CDR3 length is 17 residues. V shed 0 bases and J shed 5 bases, with 20 bases lying between them. Germline CDR1 reads MNHEY; CDR2 reads SVGAGI.

As concerns this clonotype: With a much larger clone just one base away, this may be a read error. V usage is TRBV2 and J usage is TRBJ2-7, with TRBD1 as a possible D gene (5 bases). This CDR3 is built from 15 residues. Trimming cost V 2 bases and J 2 bases, with 13 bases left between them. The germline V gene has CDR1 SNHLY and CDR2 FYNNEI. The CDR3 spells CASSEQDTPPYEQYF. CDR3 DNA sequence: TGTGCCAGCAGTGAACAGGACACGCCTCCCTACGAGCAGTACTTC.

The chain has TRBV9 and TRBJ1-1, with D perhaps TRBD1 (5 bases). In germline, CDR1 is SGDLS, CDR2 YYNGEE. V lost 6 bases and J lost 1, with 13 bases in between. This CDR3 has 14 residues. The CDR3 coding sequence is TGTGCCAGCAATTGGGGCCCCACGAACACTGAAGCTTTCTTT. Protein sequence: CASNWGPTNTEAFF. Complete variable domain (other parts from reference TRBV9 and TRBJ1-1): DSGVTQTPKHLITATGQRVTLRCSPRSGDLSVYWYQQSLDQGLQFLIQYYNGEERAKGNILERFSAQQFPDLHSELNLSSLELGDSALYFCASNWGPTNTEAFFGQGTRLTVV.

This clonotype came up a few times. A read error may account for a junction end that differs from germline. The chain joins TRBV24-1 to TRBJ2-7, with 10 bases matching TRBD1. The CDR3 spans 12 residues. The V gene's germline CDR1 is KGHDR and CDR2 SFDVKD. CDR3 nucleotides: TGCTTCCCCGGACAGGGGGTAGGCGAGCAGTACTTC. It yields the protein CFPGQGVGEQYF.

The V and J genes are TRBV24-1 and TRBJ2-2, with D perhaps assigned TRBD1 or TRBD2 (5 bases each). The V end lost 5 bases, the J end lost 7 bases, and 13 bases lay between the germline ends. The length of the CDR3 is 14 residues. Germline CDR1 and CDR2: KGHDR and SFDVKD. As DNA, the CDR3 is TGTGCCACCAGTGCGCGAGGGGTCAGCGGGGAGCTGTTTTTT. Its protein product is CATSARGVSGELFF.

This clonotype has a single count. The chain joins TRBV19 to TRBJ1-1; D gene ambiguous. From germline, CDR1 is LNHDA and CDR2 SQIVND (reference sequence). This CDR3 has 15 residues. With 1 base removed from V and 0 bases from J, the gap between germline ends came to 9 bases. The CDR3 spells CASSIVLGVNTEAFF. In DNA, the CDR3 is TGTGCCAGTAGTATAGTTCTGGGCGTGAACACTGAAGCTTTCTTT. The variable domain in full, with the rest retrieved from reference TRBV19 and TRBJ1-1, is DGGITQSPKYLFRKEGQNVTLSCEQNLNHDAMYWYRQDPGQGLRLIYYSQIVNDFQKGDIAEGYSVSREKKESFPLTVTSAQKNPTAFYLCASSIVLGVNTEAFFGQGTRLTVV.